A selection of T cell receptor beta chains follows, all from one sample in a study of T-cell memory formation after mild COVID-19. TCRdb independently ran MiXCR on the 5' RACE reads; one entry per CDR3 protein. Here the sample spans 340,000 or so distinct CDR3 sequences, 10% to 15% being singletons. The material sequenced was PBMCs or a T cell subset sorted from them (not recorded which). These receptors all come from a man aged 18 to 30 who had mild COVID-19 (a few samples of this study predate the infection). Cell type and time point are not known. Each CDR3 is given without its conserved first and last residue.

v_gene: TRBV4-3; j_gene: TRBJ1-2; CDR3aa: ASSQERAGLGGYT
v_gene: TRBV11-3; j_gene: TRBJ2-3; CDR3aa: ASSPRGSGDTQY
v_gene: TRBV5-1; j_gene: TRBJ2-2; CDR3aa: ASTLRAGDTGELF
v_gene: TRBV7-2; j_gene: TRBJ1-3; CDR3aa: ASSWGLVSGNTIY
v_gene: TRBV5-4; j_gene: TRBJ2-7; CDR3aa: ASSLKGSYEQY
v_gene: TRBV4-3; j_gene: TRBJ2-1; CDR3aa: ASSHVAGGDNEQF
v_gene: TRBV19; j_gene: TRBJ2-2; CDR3aa: ASTLEEGNTGELF
v_gene: TRBV23-1; j_gene: TRBJ2-3; CDR3aa: ASSQRFTSTDTQY
v_gene: TRBV2; j_gene: TRBJ1-2; CDR3aa: ASSVGEVYGYT
v_gene: TRBV14; j_gene: TRBJ2-3; CDR3aa: ASSQASRGWGTDTQY
v_gene: TRBV20-1; j_gene: TRBJ2-1; CDR3aa: SGSRFDEQF
v_gene: TRBV5-5; j_gene: TRBJ2-7; CDR3aa: ASSSRDSRTYEQY
v_gene: TRBV20-1; j_gene: TRBJ1-5; CDR3aa: SATGTFNQPQH
v_gene: TRBV6-5; j_gene: TRBJ1-1; CDR3aa: ASTANTEAF
v_gene: TRBV5-1; j_gene: TRBJ1-2; CDR3aa: ASSSGSYGYT
v_gene: TRBV4-2; j_gene: TRBJ2-4; CDR3aa: ASSQEGGRAGVSSIQY
v_gene: TRBV5-1; j_gene: TRBJ2-5; CDR3aa: ASSLVPGLVRETQY
v_gene: TRBV5-1; j_gene: TRBJ2-5; CDR3aa: ASSRAGVKETQY
v_gene: TRBV28; j_gene: TRBJ2-5; CDR3aa: ASTKTGGEETQY
v_gene: TRBV7-9; j_gene: TRBJ2-3; CDR3aa: ASSRTSGGSRDTQY
v_gene: TRBV20-1; j_gene: TRBJ2-1; CDR3aa: SVSVGGSYNEQF
v_gene: TRBV5-1; j_gene: TRBJ2-7; CDR3aa: ASSYGQNYEQY
v_gene: TRBV6-5; j_gene: TRBJ1-2; CDR3aa: ASSYSGTLILAGYT
v_gene: TRBV5-1; j_gene: TRBJ2-2; CDR3aa: ASSLGETDTGELF
v_gene: TRBV20-1; j_gene: TRBJ2-2; CDR3aa: SARGMGNTGELF
v_gene: TRBV5-1; j_gene: TRBJ2-7; CDR3aa: ASSGDRDGYEQY
v_gene: TRBV4-2; j_gene: TRBJ1-2; CDR3aa: ASSQEETGGYGYT
v_gene: TRBV4-1; j_gene: TRBJ1-1; CDR3aa: ASSQDRGRTNTEAF
v_gene: TRBV7-6; j_gene: TRBJ2-1; CDR3aa: ASQGLAREQF
v_gene: TRBV6-2/TRBV6-3; j_gene: TRBJ2-5; CDR3aa: ASSYSIQGAYETQY
v_gene: TRBV2; j_gene: TRBJ1-4; CDR3aa: ASRGGQGNEKLF
v_gene: TRBV5-1; j_gene: TRBJ2-1; CDR3aa: ASSFGQGEDEQF
v_gene: TRBV4-1; j_gene: TRBJ2-7; CDR3aa: ASSQVPDREQY
v_gene: TRBV5-1; j_gene: TRBJ2-5; CDR3aa: ASSPAGGPQETQY
v_gene: TRBV2; j_gene: TRBJ2-5; CDR3aa: ASTRPGGRETQY
v_gene: TRBV6-2/TRBV6-3; j_gene: TRBJ1-1; CDR3aa: ASTIRGGVGTEAF
v_gene: TRBV15; j_gene: TRBJ1-5; CDR3aa: ATSRAMTGGNQPQH
v_gene: TRBV6-4; j_gene: TRBJ2-3; CDR3aa: ASSVSGGATDTQY
v_gene: TRBV5-1; j_gene: TRBJ2-5; CDR3aa: ASSFFGPQETQY
v_gene: TRBV3-1; j_gene: TRBJ2-1; CDR3aa: ASSPIGWNEQF
v_gene: TRBV7-3; j_gene: TRBJ2-3; CDR3aa: ASSLSGGLGDTQY
v_gene: TRBV5-1; j_gene: TRBJ2-7; CDR3aa: ASSWGDTTYEQY
v_gene: TRBV12-3/TRBV12-4; j_gene: TRBJ2-2; CDR3aa: ASSLMFGGYDTGELF
v_gene: TRBV21-1; j_gene: TRBJ1-3; CDR3aa: ASVMEQGGNTIY